The 10 T cell receptor beta chains below were found in one sample sequenced in a study of PD-1 blockade in mismatch repair-deficient tumors. Data came from immunoSEQ multiplex PCR; TCRdb stores just in-frame clones and leaves some out. The table records about 15,000 clones, roughly 84% of them present only once. The sequences come from PBMCs, collected before pembrolizumab treatment. The receptors were gathered from an adult with mismatch repair-deficient cancer.

The V and J genes are TRBV14 and TRBJ2-2; TRBD2 matches at 7 bases. V lost 1 base to trimming and J lost 4 bases; unmatched junction nucleotides: 9. The germline V gene encodes CDR1 SGHDN and CDR2 FVKESK. The CDR3 has 17 amino acids. The CDR3 here is CASSQVLYLAVTGELFF. The CDR3 region has the DNA TGTGCCAGCAGCCAAGTATTGTATCTAGCGGTCACCGGGGAGCTGTTTTTT.

The V call is TRBV11-2, the J call TRBJ2-3, with TRBD2 identical over 11 bases. With V trimmed by 4 bases and J by 0 bases, 9 bases remained unmatched. Looked up from germline, CDR1 is SGHAT and CDR2 is FQNNGV. This CDR3 region has 18 residues. CDR3 region: CASSSRLAGGGSTDTQYF. Written as DNA, the CDR3 is TGTGCCAGCAGCTCACGTCTAGCGGGAGGAGGGAGCACAGATACGCAGTATTTT.

The gene calls are TRBV20-1 and TRBJ2-3; no clear D gene. The CDR3 runs 11 residues. Trimming took off 3 bases at V and 5 bases at J, with 6 bases between the two ends. CDR1 and CDR2 from the germline V gene are DFQATT and SNEGSKA (reference sequence). The CDR3 sequence: CSASVVDTQYF. The CDR3, as DNA: TGCAGTGCTAGTGTGGTAGATACGCAGTATTTT.

This clone showed up just a few times. The genes are TRBV7-2 and TRBJ2-1, with D perhaps matching TRBD1 or TRBD2 (6 bases each). Trimming left V 5 bases short and J 7 bases short, with 21 bases between. The CDR3 consists of 16 residues. CDR1 and CDR2 (germline): SGHTA, FQGNSA. The CDR3 bases are TGTGCCAGCAGCCCAGTTGGGGGGCGATTAGCAAATGAGCAGTTCTTC. Amino acids: CASSPVGGRLANEQFF.

The chain combines TRBV7-8 with TRBJ1-4; a possible D gene is TRBD1 (6 bases). Looked up from germline, CDR1 is SGHVS and CDR2 is FQNEAQ. This CDR3 contains 15 residues. V was trimmed by 0 bases and J by 3 bases, leaving 8 bases between them. Here the CDR3 reads CASSLAKGANEKLFF. In DNA form, the CDR3 reads TGTGCCAGCAGCTTAGCGAAGGGGGCTAATGAAAAACTGTTTTTT.

The chain links TRBV9 to TRBJ2-7, with D tentatively TRBD1 (6 bases). This CDR3 is 13 amino acids long. The V and J ends lost 0 bases and 6 bases respectively, with 10 bases between them. From germline, CDR1 is SGDLS and CDR2 YYNGEE. The CDR3 region is CASSVGTAGEQYF. CDR3 DNA: TGTGCCAGCAGCGTAGGGACAGCTGGCGAGCAGTACTTC.

As regards this clone: Different DNA sequences within this sample yield the same CDR3. The chain combines TRBV7-2 with TRBJ2-3; unclear D gene. This CDR3 contains 11 residues. Germline V gene lookup returns CDR1 SGHTA and CDR2 FQGNSA. Between the trimmed V and J ends, which lost 2 bases and 5 bases, there was a span of 2 bases. Here the CDR3 reads CASSLQDTQYF. The DNA of the CDR3 is TGTGCCAGCAGCTTACAAGATACGCAGTATTTT. Full variable domain (missing parts from reference TRBV7-2 and TRBJ2-3): GAGVSQSPSNKVTEKGKDVELRCDPISGHTALYWYRQSLGQGLEFLIYFQGNSAPDKSGLPSDRFSAERTGGSVSTLTIQRTQQEDSAVYLCASSLQDTQYFGPGTRLTVL.

With respect to this clone: Mismatch with germline at one junction end may stem from a read error. This chain connects TRBV5-4 to TRBJ2-2; 10 nucleotides align to TRBD2. The CDR3 is 17 residues long. From germline, CDR1 is SGHNT and CDR2 YYREEE (reference sequence). CDR3 DNA sequence: TGCGCCAGCAGCCAAGATGGGCTAGCGGGAGCCGGCGGGGAGCTGTTTTTT. As protein: CASSQDGLAGAGGELFF.

This chain joins TRBV18 and TRBJ1-1, with 8 bases matching TRBD1. Unmatched junction bases numbered 9, after V lost 6 bases and J lost 6 bases. This CDR3 spans 14 amino acids. Germline CDR1 is KGHSH and CDR2 is LQKENI. CDR3 coding DNA: TGTGCCAGCTCCTCTCCTGACAGGGGCCCTGAAGCTTTCTTT. It specifies CASSSPDRGPEAFF.

The genes are TRBV30 and TRBJ2-7; possible D gene TRBD1, 6 bases. V lost 4 bases and J 2 bases, leaving 15 bases between the germline ends. The length of the CDR3 is 14 residues. CDR1 and CDR2 from the germline V gene are GTSNPN and SVGIG (reference sequence). This CDR3 reads CAWKAQGSPYEQYF. The DNA of the CDR3 is TGTGCCTGGAAAGCCCAGGGGTCACCCTACGAGCAGTACTTC.